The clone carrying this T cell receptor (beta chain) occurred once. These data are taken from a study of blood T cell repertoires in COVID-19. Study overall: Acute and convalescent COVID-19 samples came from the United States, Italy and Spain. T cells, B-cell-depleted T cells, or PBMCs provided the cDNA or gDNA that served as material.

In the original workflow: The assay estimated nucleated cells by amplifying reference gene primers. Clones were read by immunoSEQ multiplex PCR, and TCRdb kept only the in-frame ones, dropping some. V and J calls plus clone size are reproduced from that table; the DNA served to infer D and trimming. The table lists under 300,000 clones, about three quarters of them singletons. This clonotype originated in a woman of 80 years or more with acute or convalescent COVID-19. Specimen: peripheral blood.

CDR3 region: CASSPDSTRVNYGYTF. The CDR3 DNA follows: TGTGCCAGCAGCCCGGACAGCACTAGAGTTAACTATGGCTACACCTTC. The genes are TRBV28 and TRBJ1-2, with a tentative D call TRBD1 (6 bases). The CDR3 runs to 16 residues. Deletions cut 6 bases from V and 1 base from J, with 18 bases between. Germline CDR1 reads MDHEN; CDR2 reads SYDVKM.